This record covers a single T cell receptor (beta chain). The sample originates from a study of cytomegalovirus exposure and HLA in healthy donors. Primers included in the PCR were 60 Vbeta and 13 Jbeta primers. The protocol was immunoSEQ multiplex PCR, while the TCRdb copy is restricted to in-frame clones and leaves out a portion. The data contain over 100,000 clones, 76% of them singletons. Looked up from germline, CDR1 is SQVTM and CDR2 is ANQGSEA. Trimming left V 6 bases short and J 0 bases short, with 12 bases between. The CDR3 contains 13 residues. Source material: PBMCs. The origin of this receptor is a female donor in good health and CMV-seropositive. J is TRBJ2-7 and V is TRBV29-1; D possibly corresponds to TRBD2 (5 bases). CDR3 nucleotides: TGCAGCGTCCCCAGAGAGGGCTCCTACGAGCAGTACTTC. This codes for CSVPREGSYEQYF.